Described below is a single TCR beta chain sequence and its context. Enrollment of patients from Seattle took place during active infection, with longitudinal follow-up. V lost 3 bases and J 9 bases, leaving 21 bases between the germline ends. The germline gives CDR1 SQVTM, CDR2 ANQGSEA. This CDR3 is built from 15 residues. The data were taken from a study of blood T cell repertoires in COVID-19. The overall study: Sites across the United States, Italy and Spain contributed samples from acute and convalescent COVID-19. T cells, B-cell-depleted T cells, or PBMCs supplied cDNA or gDNA.

Per the original data handling: By means of reference gene primer amplification, nucleated cell counts were estimated. Data came from immunoSEQ multiplex PCR; TCRdb stores just in-frame clones and leaves some out. V and J calls and clone size follow that table, whereas D and trimming were derived from the DNA. The sample contains around 270,000 clones, around 86% of which appear only once. V is TRBV29-1 and J is TRBJ2-1, with D uncertain. Sequencing used peripheral blood. The TCR comes from an older woman with COVID-19, enrolled during active disease. This CDR3 reads CSVDRSTAVTVEQFF. The CDR3 nucleotides are TGCAGCGTTGATAGGTCTACCGCTGTTACAGTTGAGCAGTTCTTC.